This record looks at one TCR beta chain sequence and its context. The specificity of this receptor is unknown. No much larger clone exists at a distance of one base, and base qualities are not known. One collaborating source in Seattle enrolled patients while the patients were actively infected and followed the patients over time throughout the course of disease. Each collaborating institution followed its own protocols to collect whole blood in K2EDTA tubes. For TCRbeta analysis, collaborators shipped samples in one of three forms: frozen whole blood, isolated PBMCs, or DNA extracted from either of those sample types. The sample is drawn from a study of blood T cell repertoires in COVID-19 (dated by TCRdb to the early 2020s). Looking at the study overall: Samples covering the acute and convalescent phases of COVID-19 were provided by collaborators in the United States, Italy and Spain. Deeply sampled blood TCRbeta repertoires from subjects exposed to, actively infected with, or recovered from COVID-19 were included in the dataset. A freely available public database, intended as a resource for researchers studying the immune response to SARS-CoV-2, is where the repertoires were released. The sample metadata nearly always contained a de-identified subject ID, COVID-19 status, age in years and sex. The prospective study material was composed of cDNA or gDNA derived from T cells, B-cell-depleted T cells, or PBMCs. Where HLA class I and class II types were available, the types were taken from metadata supplied by the sample provider, not from assay-based typing. The samples were drawn from the first 160 participants of the ongoing ImmuneRACE study and from 1,254 subjects provided by 6 global collaborators. What the research found in general, with its limitations: How much clinical and demographic metadata was included differed by source and by participant, and the metadata was provided uncurated.

TCRbeta CDR3 regions were amplified from genomic DNA using the immunoSEQ Assay, a bias-controlled multiplex PCR. The study's own analysis went as follows. Within the assay, amplification of reference gene primers was used to estimate how many nucleated cells each sample contained. To quantify the absolute abundance of each unique TCRbeta CDR3 rearrangement, sequence reads were collapsed and filtered. For each sample, productive Simpson clonality was calculated as the square root of Simpson's diversity index across productive rearrangements. In its TCRdb copy, this immuneACCESS table keeps in-frame sequences only and misses some clones. Where compared with another copy, unresolved V genes explain less than half of these, and the others have no known cause. V, J and clone size were drawn from that table, and D and trimming were deduced from the DNA. For this sample the table gives about 200,000 clones, of which over 80% were detected only once. The top ten hold 0.85% to 0.95% of the sample.

The CDR3, cysteine through phenylalanine, is 14 amino acids long. Just CDR3 DNA is preserved here, 42 bases in frame from base 1. The germline V gene gives CDR1 as MDHEN and CDR2 as SYDVKM. V drops 1 base and J drops 2 bases, leaving 7 bases in between. This chain joins TRBV28 to TRBJ2-3; too little of a D gene remains to name it. This receptor was taken from a man in his 60s with COVID-19, enrolled during active disease. Sequenced input: peripheral blood. At the DNA level, the sequence is TGTGCCAGCAGTTTATCAGGCGCCACAGATACGCAGTATTTT. Its protein is CASSLSGATDTQYF.